The T cell receptor (beta chain) described here comes from a study of OX40 agonist ivuxolimab in advanced cancers. This table comes from immunoSEQ multiplex PCR, and its TCRdb copy is limited to in-frame clones, with some not included. The table lists more than 50,000 clones, approximately 91% of them singletons, with roughly a sixth in the top ten. Germline loops: CDR1 DFQATT, CDR2 SNEGSKA (reference sequence). Trimming took 4 bases from V and 7 from J, leaving 10 bases between them. The CDR3 contains 11 residues. Blood samples were obtained at baseline, cycle 4 day 1, and cycle 7 day 1. The V call is TRBV20-1, the J call TRBJ1-2, with D possibly being TRBD1 (6 bases). Sample: CD4+ or CD8+ T cells sorted from blood, taken in a trial of the OX40 agonist ivuxolimab. This clonotype originated in an adult with an advanced solid tumor such as melanoma, head and neck, liver or kidney cancer. For the CDR3, the DNA is TGCAGTGCTAACAGGGAACTTGGCTACACCTTC. Amino acid sequence: CSANRELGYTF.